A selection of T cell receptor beta chains follows, all from one sample in a study of cytomegalovirus exposure and HLA in healthy donors. Libraries were prepared by immunoSEQ multiplex PCR; TCRdb keeps only in-frame clonotypes and omits some of them. The sample records some 110,000 clones, around 85% being singletons. Material: PBMCs. Every receptor here comes from a man aged 25 to 40 in good health and CMV-seronegative. Each CDR3 is given with its conserved first and last residue. The D gene is left open where the match is weak. Clone size, where shown, is once, few, many, or a class for clones that have expanded.

TRBD1,TRBJ2-3,once,16,TRBV15,TGTGCCACCAGCATACCACAGGGGTATCACACAGATACGCAGTATTTT,CATSIPQGYHTDTQYF
NA,TRBJ1-1,NA,14,TRBV19,TGTGCCAGTAACCGAGGACGGGAGAACACTGAAGCTTTCTTT,CASNRGRENTEAFF
NA,TRBJ1-2,once,16,TRBV7-2,TGTGCCAGCAGCCCTCGTTTAGGGGGACAAGCGAATGGCTACACCTTC,CASSPRLGGQANGYTF
NA,TRBJ2-4,NA,13,TRBV19,TGTGCCAGTGCCCCGACAGGTTGGGCCATTCAGTACTTC,CASAPTGWAIQYF
NA,TRBJ2-7,few,14,TRBV4-1,TGCGCCAGCAGCCAACAGGGGCGGGTCTACGAGCAGTACTTC,CASSQQGRVYEQYF
NA,TRBJ1-1,NA,14,TRBV19,TGTGCCAGTAGTATGGGACACATGGACACTGAAGCTTTCTTT,CASSMGHMDTEAFF
NA,TRBJ2-7,NA,14,TRBV27,TGTGCCAGCAGAGCTCTCCAGGGGAAATACGAGCAGTACTTC,CASRALQGKYEQYF
TRBD1,TRBJ2-2,NA,14,TRBV6-1,TGTGCCAACGCGGACAGGGCGAACACCGGGGAGCTGTTTTTT,CANADRANTGELFF
TRBD1,TRBJ2-7,NA,15,TRBV5-6,TGTGCCAGCAGTCCAACCGGGACAGGGGCCTACGAGCAGTACTTC,CASSPTGTGAYEQYF
TRBD1,TRBJ2-7,NA,14,TRBV19,TGTGCCAGTAGTATGTGGGGACAGGGAGACGAGCAGTACTTC,CASSMWGQGDEQYF
NA,TRBJ1-4,NA,12,TRBV5-1,TGCGCCAGCAGCTCCCCCGGTGAAAAACTGTTTTTT,CASSSPGEKLFF
TRBD1,TRBJ2-3,NA,15,TRBV5-6,TGTGCCAGCAGCTTGGTAACAGGGGTCGCAGATACGCAGTATTTT,CASSLVTGVADTQYF
NA,TRBJ1-1,NA,13,TRBV6-5,TGTGCCAGCGGCGGAGATGGGAACACTGAAGCTTTCTTT,CASGGDGNTEAFF
TRBD1,TRBJ2-7,NA,16,TRBV28,TGTGCCAGCAGTTCAACTCCCGGGACAGGGAACTACGAGCAGTACTTC,CASSSTPGTGNYEQYF
TRBD1,TRBJ1-2,once,18,TRBV7-9,TGTGCCAGCAGCTCAGAAAGGGTACGGGACAGGGTACGATATGGCTACACCTTC,CASSSERVRDRVRYGYTF
TRBD1,TRBJ1-5,NA,13,TRBV6-1,TGTGCCAGCAGCGACAGGGAAAATCAGCCCCAGCATTTT,CASSDRENQPQHF
TRBD1,TRBJ2-7,NA,14,TRBV7-6,TGTGCCAGCAGCATGGGACAGAGGCCTTACGAGCAGTACTTC,CASSMGQRPYEQYF
TRBD2,TRBJ2-1,NA,14,TRBV10-2,TGCGCCAGCAGCTCTAGCGGGGGGGCCCTTAAGCAGTTCTTC,CASSSSGGALKQFF